The present entry profiles one T cell receptor beta chain with its context. What it binds is not known. Molecular identifiers with 6-nucleotide sample barcodes were added during cDNA synthesis via template switching. TCRdb re-called the 5' RACE reads; every CDR3 protein appears as one record, without DNA. The sample features roughly 170,000 distinct CDR3 sequences, with 6% to 9.5% in its top ten. This sample stems from a study of monozygotic twins with inflammatory bowel disease. General study findings and limits: The existence of one strong signal or clonotype linked to IBD lacked support.

Unfractionated whole blood yielded total RNA, and T cells were not sorted. Specimen: blood. The sequence derives from a human donor with ulcerative colitis or Crohn's disease, or a healthy co-twin of an affected twin (not recorded which).

The CDR3 loop is CATSDPGRSDSNQPQHF. V usage is TRBV24-1 and J usage is TRBJ1-5; TCRdb lists TRBD1, though no DNA is available to test this call. This CDR3 contains 17 residues. The germline V gene has CDR1 KGHDR and CDR2 SFDVKD.